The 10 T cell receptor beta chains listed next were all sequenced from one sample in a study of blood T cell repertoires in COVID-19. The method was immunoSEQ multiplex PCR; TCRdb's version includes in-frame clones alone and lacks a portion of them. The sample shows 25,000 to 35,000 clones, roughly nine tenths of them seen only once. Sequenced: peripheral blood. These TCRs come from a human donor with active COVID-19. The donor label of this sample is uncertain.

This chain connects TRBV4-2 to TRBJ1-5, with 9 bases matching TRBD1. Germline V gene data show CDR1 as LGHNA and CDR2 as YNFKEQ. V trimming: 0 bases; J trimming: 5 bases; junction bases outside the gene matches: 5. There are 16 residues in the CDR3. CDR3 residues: CASSQEIGTGYQPQHF. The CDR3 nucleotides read TGTGCCAGCAGCCAAGAGATAGGGACAGGGTATCAGCCCCAGCATTTT.

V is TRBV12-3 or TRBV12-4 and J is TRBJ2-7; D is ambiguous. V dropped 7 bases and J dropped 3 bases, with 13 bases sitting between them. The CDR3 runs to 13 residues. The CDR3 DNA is TGTGCCAGCAAGGAAGGAGAGTTCTACGAGCAGTACTTC. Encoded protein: CASKEGEFYEQYF.

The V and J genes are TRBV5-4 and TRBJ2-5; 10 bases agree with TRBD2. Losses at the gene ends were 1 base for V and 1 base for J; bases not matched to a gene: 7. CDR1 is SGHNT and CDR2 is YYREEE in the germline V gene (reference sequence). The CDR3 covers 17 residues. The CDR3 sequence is CASSLRVAGGRQETQYF. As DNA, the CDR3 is TGTGCCAGCAGCTTGAGGGTAGCGGGGGGCCGCCAAGAGACCCAGTACTTC. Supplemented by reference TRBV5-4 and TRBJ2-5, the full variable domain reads ETGVTQSPTHLIKTRGQQVTLRCSSQSGHNTVSWYQQALGQGPQFIFQYYREEENGRGNFPPRFSGLQFPNYSSELNVNALELDDSALYLCASSLRVAGGRQETQYFGPGTRLLVL.

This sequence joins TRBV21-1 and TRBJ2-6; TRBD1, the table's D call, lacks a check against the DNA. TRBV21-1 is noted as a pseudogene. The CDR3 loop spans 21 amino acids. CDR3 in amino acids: CASSKAVFCVQGNSGANVLTF. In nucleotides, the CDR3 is TGTGCCAGCAGCAAAGCGGTCTTTTGTGTACAGGGCAACTCTGGGGCCAACGTCCTGACTTTC.

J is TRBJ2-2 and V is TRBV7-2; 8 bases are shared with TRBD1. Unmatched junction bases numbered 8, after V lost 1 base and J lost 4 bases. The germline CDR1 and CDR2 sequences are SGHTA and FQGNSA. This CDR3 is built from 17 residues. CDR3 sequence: CASSLGPRGLATGELFF. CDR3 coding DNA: TGTGCCAGCAGCTTAGGACCCAGGGGGCTAGCCACCGGGGAGCTGTTTTTT.

DNA for the CDR3: TGTGCCAGCAGTGACTCGAGGGTAGGAGAGCAGTTCTTC. It codes for CASSDSRVGEQFF. The chain is built from TRBV6-4 and TRBJ2-1, with D possibly matching TRBD2 (5 bases). CDR1 and CDR2 (germline): MRHNA, SNTAGT. V was clipped by 0 bases and J by 10 bases, with 10 bases between them. The CDR3 consists of 13 residues.

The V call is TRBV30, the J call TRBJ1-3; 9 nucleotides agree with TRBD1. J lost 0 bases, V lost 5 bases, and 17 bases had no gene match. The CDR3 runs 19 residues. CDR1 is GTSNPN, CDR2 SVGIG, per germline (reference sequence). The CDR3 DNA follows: TGTGCCTGGGTGGGAACGACCGGGACAGGGTTTCTCTCTGGAAACACCATATATTTT. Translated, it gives CAWVGTTGTGFLSGNTIYF.

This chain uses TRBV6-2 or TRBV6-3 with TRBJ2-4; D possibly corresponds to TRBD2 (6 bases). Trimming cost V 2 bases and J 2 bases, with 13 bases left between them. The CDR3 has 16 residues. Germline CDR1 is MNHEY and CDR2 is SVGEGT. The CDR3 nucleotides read TGTGCCAGCAGTTACGCCCTGGAGGGGACCAAAAACATTCAGTACTTC. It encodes CASSYALEGTKNIQYF.

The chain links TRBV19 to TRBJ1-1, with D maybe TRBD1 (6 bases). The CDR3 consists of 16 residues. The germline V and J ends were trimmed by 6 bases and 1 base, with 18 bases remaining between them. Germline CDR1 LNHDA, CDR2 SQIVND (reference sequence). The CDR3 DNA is TGTGCCAGTAGGATCGGCCAGGGGTGGGGGAACACTGAAGCTTTCTTT. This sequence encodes CASRIGQGWGNTEAFF. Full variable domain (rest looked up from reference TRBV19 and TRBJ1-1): DGGITQSPKYLFRKEGQNVTLSCEQNLNHDAMYWYRQDPGQGLRLIYYSQIVNDFQKGDIAEGYSVSREKKESFPLTVTSAQKNPTAFYLCASRIGQGWGNTEAFFGQGTRLTVV.

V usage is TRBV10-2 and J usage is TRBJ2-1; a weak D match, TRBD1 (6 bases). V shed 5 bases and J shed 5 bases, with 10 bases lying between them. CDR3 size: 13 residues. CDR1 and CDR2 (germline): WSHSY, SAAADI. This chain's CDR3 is CASSSRGHNEQFF. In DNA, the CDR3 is TGCGCCAGCAGTTCCAGGGGCCACAATGAGCAGTTCTTC.